The source of this T cell receptor beta chain is a study of graft-versus-host responses after intestinal transplantation. About the research overall: Every one of the recipients received anti-thymocyte globulin induction and afterwards took tacrolimus and steroids for three to four years. Findings and caveats of the study: Peak circulating GvH clone levels tracked with early post-transplant HvG declines.

Concerning this clone itself: Its specificity is not known.

CDR3 length: 14 residues. From germline, CDR1 is MDHEN and CDR2 SYDVKM. V was pared by 5 bases and J by 2 bases, with 3 bases of the junction left unmatched. Sequenced by immunoSEQ multiplex PCR; TCRdb stores in-frame clones only, minus some. The repertoire holds about 51,000 clones, around 92% seen once, with approximately 0.56% in the top ten. Sequencing was performed on unstimulated CD4+ T cells sorted from spleen or lymph node cells, taken before transplant. The chain is built from TRBV28 and TRBJ2-7, with TRBD2 identical over 10 bases. This clonotype was sampled from a human donor who was the organ donor for an intestinal transplant. The CDR3 nucleotides are TGTGCCAGCAGTCGACTAGCGGGCACCTACGAGCAGTACTTC. Its translation is CASSRLAGTYEQYF.